This T cell receptor (beta chain) was sequenced for a study of T cell changes during pregnancy in multiple sclerosis. V was clipped by 5 bases and J by 3 bases; unmatched bases: 9. Per the germline V gene, CDR1 is SGHTA and CDR2 is FQGTGA. The CDR3 has 15 residues. The repertoire was sequenced with immunoSEQ multiplex PCR; TCRdb's copy has only in-frame clones and lacks some. The sample yields just under 20,000 clones, about nine tenths seen once. This clone has only a few counts. The sequencing here drew on CD8+ T cells from peripheral blood mononuclear cells, taken in the second trimester of pregnancy. The sequence was obtained from a female donor in good health, enrolled as a control in a pregnancy study. This chain links TRBV7-3 with TRBJ2-7, with TRBD2 matching 8 bases. The CDR3 DNA reads as TGTGCCAGCAGCCTCCCGGGACTAGTAATCTACGAGCAGTACTTC. Its translation is CASSLPGLVIYEQYF.